This T cell receptor beta chain was sequenced for a study of blood T cell repertoires in COVID-19. Study overall: Sources were T cells, B-cell-depleted T cells, or PBMCs; the material itself was cDNA or gDNA.

The assay was immunoSEQ multiplex PCR, and TCRdb's table has in-frame clones only and misses some. The sample has more than 65,000 clones, around 84% seen once. This clone was detected only a few times. This TCR was recovered from a woman aged 50 to 60 with acute or convalescent COVID-19. The sequenced sample consisted of peripheral blood.

This CDR3 is CASSERGNEQYF. DNA of the CDR3: TGTGCCAGCTCCGAAAGGGGTAACGAGCAGTACTTC. The chain recombines TRBV18 with TRBJ2-7; TRBD1 might be the D (5 bases). The germline V gene encodes CDR1 KGHSH and CDR2 LQKENI. The V end lost 6 bases, the J end lost 5 bases, and 11 bases lay between the germline ends. CDR3 length equals 12 residues.